The 22 T cell receptor beta chains below come from one sample, sequenced in a study of blood T cell repertoires in COVID-19. The repertoire was sequenced with immunoSEQ multiplex PCR; TCRdb's copy has only in-frame clones and lacks some. The table has 200,000 to 250,000 clones, roughly 89% seen once. The sample taken for sequencing was peripheral blood. Receptors originate from a man between 60 and 70 years old who had recovered from COVID-19.

This sequence joins TRBV11-2 and TRBJ2-1; TRBD1 is a possible D gene (5 bases). The V end lost 1 base, the J end lost 7 bases, and 17 bases lay between the germline ends. Germline values: CDR1 SGHAT, CDR2 FQNNGV. The CDR3 runs 16 residues. In DNA, the CDR3 is TGTGCCAGCAGCTTAGTGGGGCGCAGGGCAGGGAATGAGCAGTTCTTC. The encoded protein is CASSLVGRRAGNEQFF.

This chain uses TRBV11-3 with TRBJ2-5; 8 bases align to TRBD2. The germline V gene encodes CDR1 SGHNT and CDR2 YENEEA. V was clipped by 1 base and J by 2 bases; unmatched bases: 9. CDR3 length: 17 residues. DNA for the CDR3: TGTGCCAGCAGCTTAGGAGCCACTAGCGGAGCACAAGAGACCCAGTACTTC. Translated, it gives CASSLGATSGAQETQYF.

The gene calls are TRBV9 and TRBJ2-1; D gene unclear. CDR3 size: 12 residues. V lost 4 bases to trimming and J lost 6 bases, with 8 bases between them. From germline, CDR1 is SGDLS and CDR2 YYNGEE. The CDR3 DNA sequence: TGTGCCAGCAGCTCGCTAGTCAATGAGCAGTTCTTC. Translation: CASSSLVNEQFF.

The chain recombines TRBV28 with TRBJ1-2, with a tentative D call TRBD1 (5 bases). The germline V gene encodes CDR1 MDHEN and CDR2 SYDVKM. Trimming cost V 4 bases and J 8 bases, with 14 bases left between them. CDR3 size: 13 residues. CDR3 sequence (DNA): TGTGCCAGCAGTTCTCCAGGGTTAGGGGGCTACACCTTC. Translation: CASSSPGLGGYTF.

The rearrangement links TRBV21-1 to TRBJ2-7; TRBD1 reflects the table's D call only, with no check against the DNA. TRBV21-1 is a pseudogene locus. This CDR3 has 14 amino acids. CDR3 DNA: TGTGCCAGCAGCAACATCGCAGGGGTCTACGAGCAGTACTTC. The encoded protein is CASSNIAGVYEQYF.

This clone was found a few times. The V call is TRBV12-3 or TRBV12-4, the J call TRBJ2-1; possibly TRBD1 for D (5 bases). There are 13 residues in the CDR3. V lost 5 bases and J lost 6, with 11 bases in between. CDR3 region: CASSLTVSNEQFF. In nucleotides, the CDR3 is TGTGCCAGCAGTCTGACAGTCAGCAATGAGCAGTTCTTC.

This chain links TRBV5-6 with TRBJ1-1, with D possibly TRBD1 on 6 matching bases. Trimming removed 4 bases from V and 1 base from J, with 11 bases in between. Germline V gene lookup returns CDR1 SGHDT and CDR2 YYEEEE. This CDR3 has 14 amino acids. CDR3 sequence: CASSPLTGNTEAFF. In DNA, the CDR3 is TGTGCCAGCAGCCCATTGACAGGGAACACTGAAGCTTTCTTT.

This chain connects TRBV10-2 to TRBJ2-2; D is ambiguous. From germline, CDR1 is WSHSY and CDR2 SAAADI. V gave up 8 bases and J gave up 1 base, with 17 bases separating them. The CDR3 contains 16 residues. The chain's CDR3 is CASASFASMNTGELFF. The DNA for the CDR3 is TGCGCCAGCGCCTCCTTTGCGAGCATGAACACCGGGGAGCTGTTTTTT.

The chain joins TRBV3-1 (or the pseudogene TRBV3-2) to TRBJ2-7; 10 positions agree with TRBD2. The CDR3 is 11 amino acids. Per germline, CDR1 LGHDT and CDR2 YNNKEL (reference sequence). Losses at the gene ends were 4 bases for V and 11 bases for J; bases not matched to a gene: 2. The CDR3 is CASSRGTSEYF. CDR3 in DNA: TGTGCCAGCAGCCGCGGGACTAGCGAGTACTTC.

CDR3 sequence: CASSLNRGGNQPQHF. CDR3 sequence (DNA): TGTGCCAGCAGCTTAAACAGGGGGGGCAATCAGCCCCAGCATTTT. V gene TRBV7-2 combines with J gene TRBJ1-5; 8 nucleotides line up with TRBD1. Germline V gene lookup returns CDR1 SGHTA and CDR2 FQGNSA. Trimming at V came to 2 bases and at J to 2 bases, leaving 2 bases not matched to a gene. This CDR3 comprises 15 residues.

Many counts were recorded for this clone. This sequence joins TRBV3-1 (or the pseudogene TRBV3-2) and TRBJ2-5; 10 nucleotides match TRBD2. The CDR3 has 18 amino acids. The junction had 10 bases not matched to a gene; V was cut back by 1 base and J by 2 bases. Germline-derived CDR1 and CDR2 are LGHDT and YNNKEL (reference sequence). CDR3 residues: CASSQVWLAGAIQETQYF. The CDR3, as DNA: TGTGCCAGCAGCCAAGTGTGGCTAGCGGGGGCAATTCAAGAGACCCAGTACTTC.

The chain is built from TRBV6-2 or TRBV6-3 and TRBJ1-2, with D tentatively TRBD1 (6 bases). This CDR3 contains 15 residues. From germline, CDR1 is MNHEY and CDR2 SVGEGT. The V gene lost 3 bases and the J gene lost 4 bases, with 15 bases spanning the gap. The DNA for the CDR3 is TGTGCCAGCAGTTATCGACAGGTGAAGGGCTATGGCTACACCTTC. Encoded protein: CASSYRQVKGYGYTF.

V is TRBV6-2 or TRBV6-3 and J is TRBJ2-5; unclear D gene. V lost 5 bases and J lost 7, with 14 bases in between. Germline values: CDR1 MNHEY, CDR2 SVGEGT. The CDR3 has 13 amino acids. CDR3 bases: TGTGCCAGCAGTGTAACTGAGAGAGGGACCCAGTACTTC. Translating gives CASSVTERGTQYF.

This clone was seen only once. The rearrangement links TRBV5-1 to TRBJ2-7; 14 nucleotides line up with TRBD2. V lost 4 bases and J lost 1; bases outside the gene matches: 10. The CDR3 is made up of 18 amino acids. Germline V CDR1 and CDR2: SGHRS, YFSETQ. The CDR3 is CASSDTGLAGAKSYEQYF. For the CDR3, the DNA is TGCGCCAGCAGCGACACGGGACTAGCGGGGGCCAAGTCCTACGAGCAGTACTTC.

The chain has TRBV6-5 and TRBJ2-5, with 11 bases fitting TRBD1. Germline V gene lookup returns CDR1 MNHEY and CDR2 SVGAGI. The CDR3 is made up of 14 amino acids. V gave up 2 bases and J gave up 5 bases; unmatched junction bases: 1. The DNA of the CDR3 is TGTGCCAGCAGTTACCGGGACAGGGGGGAGACCCAGTACTTC. Its protein is CASSYRDRGETQYF.

The chain couples TRBV19 to TRBJ2-5, with TRBD2 identical over 8 bases. Unmatched junction bases numbered 8, after V lost 3 bases and J lost 5 bases. The CDR3 consists of 15 residues. CDR1 and CDR2 from the germline V gene are LNHDA and SQIVND (reference sequence). The CDR3 sequence: CASSMITGGTETQYF. CDR3 nucleotides: TGTGCCAGTAGTATGATAACGGGAGGGACGGAGACCCAGTACTTC.

The rearrangement uses TRBV19 and TRBJ1-2; TRBD1 matches at 8 bases. The CDR3 contains 13 residues. V shed 5 bases and J 7 bases; nucleotides not matched to a gene: 6. Germline V CDR1 and CDR2: LNHDA, SQIVND (reference sequence). CDR3 sequence (DNA): TGTGCCAGTAGTGTCGGACAGGGACGTGGCTACACCTTC. This encodes CASSVGQGRGYTF.

For the CDR3, the DNA is TGTGCCACCAGCAAGGGACTAGCGGGGCCAGAAGAGACCCAGTACTTC. This encodes CATSKGLAGPEETQYF. This chain links TRBV15 with TRBJ2-5, with 13 nucleotides matching TRBD2. V shed 4 bases and J 3 bases; nucleotides not matched to a gene: 5. The CDR3 has 16 amino acids. Germline V gene data show CDR1 as LNHNV and CDR2 as YYDKDF (reference sequence).

V usage is TRBV12-5 and J usage is TRBJ1-4; no definite D call. This CDR3 has 12 amino acids. V was clipped by 0 bases and J by 8 bases, with 4 bases between them. The germline V gene has CDR1 LGHNT and CDR2 FRNRAP. CDR3 DNA sequence: TGTGCTAGTGGTTTGGTGGAGGAAAAACTGTTTTTT. Encoded protein: CASGLVEEKLFF.

The chain carries TRBV19 and TRBJ2-1, with D possibly being TRBD1 (7 bases). V dropped 6 bases and J dropped 7 bases, with 13 bases sitting between them. This CDR3 region has 13 residues. Germline lookup yields CDR1 LNHDA and CDR2 SQIVND (reference sequence). This chain's CDR3 is CASRARGANEQFF. The CDR3 coding sequence is TGTGCCAGTAGGGCCAGGGGGGCGAATGAGCAGTTCTTC.

The chain is built from TRBV15 and TRBJ1-2; TRBD1 aligns across 7 bases. The V segment lost 9 bases and the J segment 8 bases; nucleotides outside the gene matches: 12. The CDR3 contains 13 residues. The germline CDR1 and CDR2 sequences are LNHNV and YYDKDF (reference sequence). In DNA, the CDR3 is TGTGCCACACGGGACAGCAGTCTAATCGGCTACACCTTC. This translates into CATRDSSLIGYTF.

The V call is TRBV9, the J call TRBJ2-3; TRBD2 matches at 8 bases. This CDR3 comprises 16 residues. Germline trimming cut 4 bases from V and 5 bases from J; bases unmatched to any gene: 12. CDR1 SGDLS and CDR2 YYNGEE come from the germline V gene. CDR3 amino acids: CASSTPNGGAGDTQYF. The CDR3 DNA follows: TGTGCCAGCAGCACCCCTAACGGGGGGGCGGGAGATACGCAGTATTTT.